The T cell receptor (beta chain) described here comes from a study of shared clonotypes between healthy human individuals (dated by TCRdb to 2018 to 2021). Concerning the study at large: The cohort included three men and a couple of women between 18 and 49 years of age. For each donor, CD4 naive and CD4 memory were each given three plates, CD8 naive was given two plates, and CD8 memory was given one plate. To estimate repertoire size and how much clonotypes are shared between individuals, the study performed deep sequencing of blood TCR repertoires from a few healthy adults. To increase sequencing depth and limit assay-specific biases, different laboratories used diverse techniques to prepare libraries and sequence TCR repertoires. Leukapheresis yielded between about 0.8 and 8.9 billion PBMCs per donor.

Worth noting for this clone: Its recognized antigen is unknown. Per-base quality was not reported, and no clone a single base away is much larger than it.

Healthy HIV-negative adults with no recently reported acute infections or vaccinations were included as donors. All donors were Caucasian adults living in Nashville, Tennessee, USA. CD4+ T cells were enriched by magnetic negative selection, after which naive cells were positively selected on CD45RA and the negative fraction was taken as the memory subset. After blood collection by leukapheresis, PBMCs were isolated using Ficoll-Histopaque density gradient centrifugation and then cryopreserved in the vapor phase of liquid nitrogen. Analytical flow cytometry was used to check the purity and quantity of each magnetically sorted T cell population. Genomic DNA was isolated from every sorted fraction and measured by UV absorbance on a Nanodrop 2000c. Broader findings and caveats from the paper: Larger estimated clonotype richness was generally found for naive subsets than for memory subsets. Pairwise subsampling led to the expectation that sequencing depth would affect the degree of clonotype sharing among donors. The genetic and exposure-history diversity represented was limited by the small number of donors. Only blood was sampled, and tissue TCR repertoires likely differ from those in blood. Higher generation probabilities were observed for clonotypes shared by all four sorted-subset donors than for non-shared clonotypes. Even with the large sequencing depth, rarefaction of the sorted-subset datasets indicated that sequencing was incomplete. About 5% of naive CD4, 3.5% of naive CD8, 2% to 2.5% of memory CD4, and about 0.4% of memory CD8 clonotypes were shared across several donors.

TCR CDR3 regions were amplified from genomic DNA by multiplex PCR using the deep immunoSEQ assay. For each cell subset, the extracted genomic DNA was distributed evenly across all wells of several immunoSEQ 96-well plates, and each plate served as one replicate. For sorted subsets, each replicate PCR was loaded with approximately 0.2 ug genomic DNA, equivalent to 25,000 to 35,000 T cell genomes. Purified libraries were quantified with a Qubit 3.0 fluorometer, sized on a Bioanalyzer 2100, and re-quantified with the KAPA Library Quantification kit. A separate single-read 150-cycle Illumina NextSeq 550 flow cell was used to sequence each immunoSEQ 96-well plate. The original pipeline was this. The immunoSEQ output contained only junctional sequences without quality scores, so filtering could not match that applied to full-length reads. To assign V/J genes and CDR3, sequences were annotated against IMGT germline references using PyIR, a Python wrapper for IgBLAST v1.9. Reads were removed for weak V/J assignments (E-value above 1e-6), missing CDR3, stop codons, out-of-frame junctions, or ambiguous translated residues. V3J clonotypes were defined as sequences sharing the same inferred V gene, J gene, and CDR3 amino acid sequence. Percentage overlap between repertoires was calculated by dividing the number of shared unique clonotypes by the size of the smaller repertoire. Richness of each repertoire was evaluated using RTK rarefaction, the Chao1 estimator, and Recon v2.1 estimates of unobserved clonotypes. Generation probabilities were computed with OLGA for all TCRbeta clonotypes obtained by the gDNA method from a handful of donors. Held by TCRdb, this immuneACCESS table contains in-frame sequences only and omits some clones. Under half of the omission traces to an unresolved V gene where checked; the cause of the rest is unknown. Clone size and V and J calls were adopted from that table, with D and trimming inferred from the DNA. The sample table shows approximately 330,000 clones, and less than 85% are seen once. The ten biggest clones cover more than 9% of the sample.

Sequenced material: memory CD4+ T cells sorted from blood. In the paper's terms, the cell subset or site label means: CD45RA-negative fraction. This clonotype originated in a man aged 30 to 45 in good health.

The CDR3 here reads CASSLVQASYEQYF. The bases read TGCGCCAGCAGCTTGGTTCAGGCTTCCTACGAGCAGTACTTC. This receptor chain uses TRBV5-1 and TRBJ2-7; no D gene call is confident. CDR1 and CDR2 were assigned from the germline V gene as SGHRS and YFSETQ. The V and J ends are trimmed by 0 bases and 1 base, leaving 8 bases between them. The CDR3 runs 14 residues from the cysteine to the phenylalanine. CDR3 DNA only is kept here, 42 bases in frame from base 1.